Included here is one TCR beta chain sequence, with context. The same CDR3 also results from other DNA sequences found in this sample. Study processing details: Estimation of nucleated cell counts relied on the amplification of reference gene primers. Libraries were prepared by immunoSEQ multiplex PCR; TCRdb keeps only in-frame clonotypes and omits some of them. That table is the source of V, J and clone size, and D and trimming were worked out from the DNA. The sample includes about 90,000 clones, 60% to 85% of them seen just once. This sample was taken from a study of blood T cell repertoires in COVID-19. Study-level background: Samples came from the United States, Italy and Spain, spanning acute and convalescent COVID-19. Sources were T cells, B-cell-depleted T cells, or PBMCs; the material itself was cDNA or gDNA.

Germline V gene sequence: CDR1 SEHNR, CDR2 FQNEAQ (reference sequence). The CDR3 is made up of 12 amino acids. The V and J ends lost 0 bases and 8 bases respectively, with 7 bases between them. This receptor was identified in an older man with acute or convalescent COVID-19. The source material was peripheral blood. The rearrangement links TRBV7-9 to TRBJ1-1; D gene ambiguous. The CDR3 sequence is CASSLAGVEAFF. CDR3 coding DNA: TGTGCCAGCAGCTTAGCAGGAGTAGAAGCTTTCTTT.